Following are 26 T cell receptor beta chains from one sample sequenced in a study of Ad26.COV2.S vaccination and SARS-CoV-2 variants (dated by TCRdb to the early 2020s). Receptor amplification or capture employed the immunoSEQ multiplex PCR assay. The table comes from immuneACCESS by way of TCRdb, which keeps in-frame sequences with V and J called. Part of the clones is missing from these tables; in studies checked, under half for an unresolved V gene and the rest for unknown reasons. This sample gives 400,000 or so clones in total; more than 85% of them show up just once. The ten largest clones capture roughly 3.2% of the sample. Read against the paper, the sample's treatment or condition label means: around 19 received Ad26.COV2.S at low or high dose, single or two shots; about five received placebo; per-sample allocation not given. For vaccine and placebo recipients, repertoires were sequenced using samples collected on day 63 after the first injection.

The specimen was peripheral blood, collected in a trial of Ad26.COV2.S vaccine versus placebo. The receptors derive from a person aged 18 to 65 who received the Ad26.COV2.S COVID-19 vaccine or a placebo.

V gene TRBV7-8 combines with J gene TRBJ2-5; TRBD1 matches 8 bases. CDR3 length equals 16 residues. V lost 1 base and J lost 5; bases outside the gene matches: 9. Germline loops: CDR1 SGHVS, CDR2 FQNEAQ. The chain's CDR3 is CASSLVGRGLGETQYF. For the CDR3, the DNA is TGTGCCAGCAGCTTAGTCGGCAGGGGGCTTGGTGAGACCCAGTACTTC. The full variable domain, rest sourced from reference TRBV7-8 and TRBJ2-5, is GAGVSQSPRYKVAKRGQDVALRCDPISGHVSLFWYQQALGQGPEFLTYFQNEAQLDKSGLPSDRFFAERPEGSVSTLKIQRTQQEDSAVYLCASSLVGRGLGETQYFGPGTRLLVL.

The CDR3 region is CASSLRVPAAGNTIYF. The CDR3 DNA reads as TGTGCCAGCAGCTTAAGGGTGCCGGCGGCTGGAAACACCATATATTTT. The J gene is TRBJ1-3, the V gene TRBV7-2, with D hard to call. The CDR3 runs to 16 residues. Deletions cut 2 bases from V and 2 bases from J, with 13 bases between. Germline CDR1 is SGHTA and CDR2 is FQGNSA.

The chain employs TRBV19 and TRBJ1-1, with unresolved D. Germline CDR1 LNHDA, CDR2 SQIVND (reference sequence). V lost 4 bases, J lost 8 bases, and 23 bases lay in between. CDR3 size: 16 residues. CDR3 amino acids: CASSTLTEPTQWEAFF. CDR3 DNA sequence: TGTGCCAGTAGTACTCTGACCGAGCCAACGCAATGGGAAGCTTTCTTT.

This rearrangement joins TRBV5-1 to TRBJ2-1, with 9 bases fitting TRBD2. There are 15 residues in the CDR3. Per germline, CDR1 SGHRS and CDR2 YFSETQ. V lost 0 bases, J lost 5 bases, and 3 bases stayed unmatched. The CDR3 sequence: CASSLAGGGDNEQFF. The DNA for the CDR3 is TGCGCCAGCAGCTTGGCTGGCGGGGGGGACAATGAGCAGTTCTTC.

The chain employs TRBV7-7 and TRBJ2-7; tentatively, D is TRBD1 (5 bases). The germline V gene encodes CDR1 SSHAT and CDR2 FNYEAQ (reference sequence). The CDR3 extends over 15 amino acids. The CDR3 sequence is CASQGPTNTTYEQYF. In DNA, the CDR3 is TGTGCTAGCCAGGGCCCGACCAATACTACCTACGAGCAGTACTTC.

J is TRBJ1-4 and V is TRBV10-3; D unresolved. Germline lookup yields CDR1 ENHRY and CDR2 SYGVKD. The CDR3 contains 10 residues. V gave up 8 bases and J gave up 7 bases, with 5 bases separating them. This chain's CDR3 is CAIGFEKLFF. For the CDR3, the DNA is TGTGCCATCGGTTTTGAAAAACTGTTTTTT.

The chain is built from TRBV23-1 and TRBJ2-1; D not certain. TRBV23-1 is noted as an ORF with a role that remains uncertain. V shed 2 bases and J shed 2 bases, with 16 bases lying between them. The CDR3 contains 17 residues. The CDR3 coding sequence is TGCGCCAGCAGTCAAGCACACCCCCGGTCCACCTACAATGAGCAGTTCTTC. Translation: CASSQAHPRSTYNEQFF.

The J gene is TRBJ2-1, the V gene TRBV4-3; TRBD2 might be the D (6 bases). In germline, CDR1 is LGHNA, CDR2 YSLEER. This CDR3 has 15 residues. V lost 0 bases to trimming and J lost 14 bases, with 20 bases between them. CDR3 in DNA: TGCGCCAGCAGCCAAGATAGGTTTGGGGGGTCCGCGGAGTTCTTC. Translation: CASSQDRFGGSAEFF.

The chain is built from TRBV10-3 and TRBJ1-1, with 7 bases lining up with TRBD1. J lost 5 bases, V lost 0 bases, and 18 bases had no gene match. This CDR3 contains 19 residues. Germline CDR1 is ENHRY and CDR2 is SYGVKD. As DNA, the CDR3 is TGTGCCATCAGTGAGTCTTGGGCGGACCAAGGACAGGCGGGTACTGAAGCTTTCTTT. Residues: CAISESWADQGQAGTEAFF.

The chain is built from TRBV4-1 and TRBJ1-1; TRBD1 aligns across 7 bases. This CDR3 has 14 amino acids. J gave up 4 bases and V 3 bases, and 5 bases lay outside the gene matches. CDR1 is MGHRA and CDR2 is YSYEKL in the germline V gene. CDR3 coding DNA: TGCGCCAGCAGCCAGCTCCAGGGGGGCACTGAAGCTTTCTTT. Amino acids: CASSQLQGGTEAFF.

The genes are TRBV7-8 and TRBJ1-4, with TRBD1 as a possible D gene (5 bases). CDR1 and CDR2 from the germline V gene are SGHVS and FQNEAQ. Trimming shortened V by 1 base and J by 8 bases, and 11 bases separated the two germline ends. The CDR3 contains 14 residues. The CDR3 spells CASSLGSWGEKLFF. The CDR3 DNA is TGTGCCAGCAGCTTAGGCAGTTGGGGGGAAAAACTGTTTTTT.

The gene calls are TRBV4-1 and TRBJ1-2, with unresolved D. Germline CDR1 reads MGHRA; CDR2 reads YSYEKL. V shed 4 bases and J shed 4 bases, with 16 bases lying between them. The CDR3 is made up of 15 amino acids. Written as DNA, the CDR3 is TGCGCCAGCAGCCTTTGGACGGGCAGTACCTATGGCTACACCTTC. Protein product: CASSLWTGSTYGYTF.

This chain uses TRBV11-2 with TRBJ2-3; 15 bases agree with TRBD2. The V gene end was trimmed by 5 bases and the J gene end by 7 bases; junction bases not matched to a gene: 4. The CDR3 loop spans 15 amino acids. CDR1 and CDR2 from the germline V gene are SGHAT and FQNNGV. The CDR3 is CASSIGLAGGHTQYF. The CDR3 DNA is TGTGCCAGCAGCATCGGACTAGCGGGGGGGCATACGCAGTATTTT.

This chain uses TRBV5-1 with TRBJ1-5; D call uncertain. Trimming stripped 0 bases from V and 0 bases from J, with 7 bases between. The CDR3 totals 15 residues. Germline V gene data show CDR1 as SGHRS and CDR2 as YFSETQ. This chain's CDR3 is CASSLAGYSNQPQHF. The CDR3 nucleotides are TGCGCCAGCAGCTTGGCAGGCTATAGCAATCAGCCCCAGCATTTT. Full variable domain (outside the CDR3, taken from reference TRBV5-1 and TRBJ1-5): KAGVTQTPRYLIKTRGQQVTLSCSPISGHRSVSWYQQTPGQGLQFLFEYFSETQRNKGNFPGRFSGRQFSNSRSEMNVSTLELGDSALYLCASSLAGYSNQPQHFGDGTRLSIL.

The gene calls are TRBV7-6 and TRBJ1-5; the D is unclear. V was clipped by 5 bases and J by 1 base, with 6 bases between them. Germline values: CDR1 SGHVS, CDR2 FNYEAQ. This CDR3 comprises 13 residues. The CDR3 spells CASSPWSNQPQHF. The CDR3 DNA follows: TGTGCCAGCAGCCCGTGGAGCAATCAGCCCCAGCATTTT.

V and J are TRBV6-1 and TRBJ2-4, with 11 bases matching TRBD2. Trimming removed 3 bases from V and 12 bases from J; junction bases left unmatched: 4. The CDR3 contains 13 residues. CDR1 is MNHNS and CDR2 is SASEGT in the germline V gene. This chain's CDR3 is CASSDVAGGTQYF. The CDR3 nucleotides are TGTGCCAGCAGTGATGTAGCGGGGGGGACTCAGTACTTC.

This clone showed up just a few times. This chain connects TRBV4-2 to TRBJ2-3, with D possibly matching TRBD2 (6 bases). The CDR3 runs to 15 residues. The V end lost 0 bases, the J end lost 4 bases, and 11 bases lay between the germline ends. Germline CDR1 is LGHNA and CDR2 is YNFKEQ. Here the CDR3 DNA reads TGTGCCAGCAGCCAAGATTTGGAGGGCCCAGATACGCAGTATTTT. Its protein is CASSQDLEGPDTQYF.

The chain joins TRBV5-1 to TRBJ2-7, with a possible D match to TRBD1 (5 bases). The germline V gene encodes CDR1 SGHRS and CDR2 YFSETQ. The length of the CDR3 is 15 residues. Trimming shortened V by 1 base and J by 2 bases, and 13 bases separated the two germline ends. The CDR3 loop reads CASSLLRDRTYEQYF. The CDR3, as DNA: TGCGCCAGCAGCTTGCTCCGAGACAGAACCTACGAGCAGTACTTC.

This chain uses TRBV6-2 or TRBV6-3 with TRBJ2-2; no firm D call. The CDR3 consists of 13 residues. Trimming stripped 2 bases from V and 3 bases from J, with 4 bases between. Germline V CDR1 and CDR2: MNHEY, SVGEGT. The CDR3 spells CASSYQYTGELFF. In DNA form, the CDR3 reads TGTGCCAGCAGTTACCAATACACCGGGGAGCTGTTTTTT.

This chain joins TRBV10-3 and TRBJ2-7; no clear D gene. CDR3 length equals 13 residues. The germline V gene has CDR1 ENHRY and CDR2 SYGVKD. V gave up 4 bases and J gave up 1 base, with 8 bases separating them. CDR3 region: CAISASDSYEQYF. As DNA, the CDR3 is TGTGCCATCAGTGCCAGCGATTCCTACGAGCAGTACTTC.

V gene TRBV7-2 combines with J gene TRBJ2-2, with D hard to call. Germline values: CDR1 SGHTA, CDR2 FQGNSA. Trimming removed 1 base from V and 0 bases from J, with 6 bases in between. CDR3 size: 15 residues. CDR3 protein: CASSLDVSNTGELFF. For the CDR3, the DNA is TGTGCCAGCAGCTTAGATGTTTCGAACACCGGGGAGCTGTTTTTT.

The chain recombines TRBV10-3 with TRBJ2-3; unclear D gene. V dropped 6 bases and J dropped 1 base, with 14 bases sitting between them. The CDR3 is 15 residues long. CDR1 is ENHRY, CDR2 SYGVKD, per germline. Written as DNA, the CDR3 is TGTGCCATCAGCCCGCGTGCCGCTCGCACAGATACGCAGTATTTT. Translation: CAISPRAARTDTQYF.

The rearrangement joins TRBV5-4 to TRBJ2-1; tentative D call: TRBD1 (5 bases). The CDR3 totals 12 residues. CDR1 is SGHNT and CDR2 is YYREEE in the germline V gene (reference sequence). V lost 1 base, J lost 10 bases, and 9 bases lay in between. CDR3 DNA: TGTGCCAGCAGCTTGAACCAGGGAGAGCAGTTCTTC. It encodes CASSLNQGEQFF.

V and J are TRBV6-5 and TRBJ2-7; 12 nucleotides line up with TRBD1. CDR1 is MNHEY and CDR2 is SVGAGI in the germline V gene. The V segment lost 6 bases and the J segment 4 bases; nucleotides outside the gene matches: 7. This CDR3 region has 15 residues. CDR3 sequence reads: CASSRGQGAPYEQYF. The DNA for the CDR3 is TGTGCCAGCAGCAGGGGACAGGGGGCACCTTACGAGCAGTACTTC.

In its sample, this clone was seen a few times. The chain is built from TRBV21-1 and TRBJ2-7; no DNA check was done on the table's D call, TRBD2. TRBV21-1 is a recognized pseudogene. The CDR3 has 16 amino acids. The CDR3 nucleotides are TGTGCCAGCAGTCCCCTGGGGCGGGGGCGTCCCTACGAGCAGTACTTC. As protein: CASSPLGRGRPYEQYF.

The chain joins TRBV7-9 to TRBJ1-1, with D unclear. This CDR3 spans 15 amino acids. The ends were cut back, 2 bases at V and 1 base at J, with 11 bases in the middle. CDR1 is SEHNR, CDR2 FQNEAQ, per germline (reference sequence). CDR3 in DNA: TGTGCCAGCAGCTTACTCGCTCAGAGGAACACTGAAGCTTTCTTT. Translating it yields CASSLLAQRNTEAFF.